The clone carrying this T cell receptor (beta chain) showed up just once. Its specificity is not known. Amplification used 60 Vbeta primers and 13 Jbeta primers. TCRdb's table, derived via immunoSEQ multiplex PCR, lists solely in-frame clones and lacks some. The sample carries some 99,000 clones, about 74% recorded once. This sample was included in a study of cytomegalovirus exposure and HLA in healthy donors. Study-level findings and limits: Exclusion applied to some V segments, including TRBV6-2 and TRBV6-3, as they were indistinguishable.

Germline CDR1 and CDR2: SGDLS and YYNGEE. Trimming removed 3 bases at V and 2 bases at J, with 14 bases between. The CDR3 has 15 residues. The source is a male donor in good health and CMV-seronegative. The sequenced sample was PBMCs. This chain links TRBV9 with TRBJ1-1; D perhaps matches TRBD1 (5 bases). The CDR3 DNA is TGTGCCAGCAGCGCTTCCAGGGCGTCCAACACTGAAGCTTTCTTT. This sequence encodes CASSASRASNTEAFF.